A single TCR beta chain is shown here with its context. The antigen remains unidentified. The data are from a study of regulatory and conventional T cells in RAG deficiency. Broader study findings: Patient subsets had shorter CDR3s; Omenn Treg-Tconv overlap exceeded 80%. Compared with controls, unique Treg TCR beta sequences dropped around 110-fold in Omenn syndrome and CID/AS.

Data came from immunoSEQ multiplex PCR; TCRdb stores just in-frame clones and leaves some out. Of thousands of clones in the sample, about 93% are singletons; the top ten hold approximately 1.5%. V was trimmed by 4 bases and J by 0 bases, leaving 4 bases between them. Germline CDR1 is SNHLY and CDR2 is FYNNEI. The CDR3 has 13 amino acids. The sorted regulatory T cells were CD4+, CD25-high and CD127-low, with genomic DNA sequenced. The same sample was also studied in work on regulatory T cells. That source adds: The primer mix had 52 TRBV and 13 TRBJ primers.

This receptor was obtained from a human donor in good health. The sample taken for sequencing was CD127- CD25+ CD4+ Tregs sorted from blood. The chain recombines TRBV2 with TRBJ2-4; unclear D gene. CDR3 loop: CASSVLAKNIQYF. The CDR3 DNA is TGTGCCAGCAGTGTTCTAGCCAAAAACATTCAGTACTTC.